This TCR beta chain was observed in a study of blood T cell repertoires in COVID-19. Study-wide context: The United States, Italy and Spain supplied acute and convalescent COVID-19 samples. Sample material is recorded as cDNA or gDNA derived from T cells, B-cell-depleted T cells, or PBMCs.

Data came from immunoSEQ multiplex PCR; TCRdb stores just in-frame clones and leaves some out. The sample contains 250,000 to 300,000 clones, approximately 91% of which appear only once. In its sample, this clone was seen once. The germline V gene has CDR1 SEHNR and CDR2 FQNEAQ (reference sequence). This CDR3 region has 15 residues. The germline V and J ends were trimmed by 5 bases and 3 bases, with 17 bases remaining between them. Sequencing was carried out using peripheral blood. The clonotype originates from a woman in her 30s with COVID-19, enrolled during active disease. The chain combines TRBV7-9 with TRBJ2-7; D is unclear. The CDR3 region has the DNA TGTGCCAGCAGCCCGGCGAGTCAGGTGGGCTACGAGCAGTACTTC. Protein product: CASSPASQVGYEQYF.